This T cell receptor beta chain was identified in a study of T cells in Graves' hyperthyroidism and ophthalmopathy. The CDR3 regions of TCR beta were amplified from RNA transcripts. When the TCR CDR3 underwent first-round RT-PCR, the HTBI primer set was used. One entry per CDR3 protein results from TCRdb running MiXCR on the multiplex PCR reads. This table has 600,000 to 700,000 distinct CDR3 sequences, approximately 42% appearing once. Input material: peripheral blood or thyroid tissue (not recorded which). The sequence was collected from an adult man with Graves' disease, either hyperthyroidism or ophthalmopathy (not recorded which).

Written as DNA, the CDR3 is TGCAGTGCAAGTGTACAGGGGGCTGAGGACTATGGCTACACCTTC. It encodes CSASVQGAEDYGYTF. V gene TRBV20-1 combines with J gene TRBJ1-2, with 9 nucleotides matching TRBD1. Germline V lookup: CDR1 DFQATT, CDR2 SNEGSKA (reference sequence). CDR3 length equals 15 residues. The junction had 11 bases not matched to a gene; V was cut back by 6 bases and J by 3 bases.